By sample share, the clone carrying this T cell receptor beta chain is medium-sized. Its specificity is unknown. This entry comes from a study of metastatic and nonmetastatic thyroid tumors. Trimming removed 5 bases from V and 4 bases from J; junction bases left unmatched: 10. This CDR3 has 15 amino acids. Germline CDR1 reads MNHNS; CDR2 reads SASEGT. Study-wide results and caveats: Significantly higher TCR beta diversity was reportedly seen in malignant thyroid tumors than benign nodules, in blood and tumor.

Ahead of thyroid surgery, no patient had received treatment of any kind. TCRdb re-analyzed the PCR reads through MiXCR. The sample lists 4,000 to 5,000 clones; 28% were seen once. The sample comprised adjacent normal tissue. This sequence was found in a female donor with papillary thyroid cancer or a benign thyroid nodule (not recorded which). Some clones in this sample may be carry-over from other donors' samples. This chain uses TRBV6-1 with TRBJ1-2; 7 bases agree with TRBD1. CDR3 sequence (DNA): TGTGCCAGCAGTTTCAGGAGGGGGCCATCCTATGGCTACACCTTC. Residues: CASSFRRGPSYGYTF.